The sequence of this T cell receptor (beta chain) was determined in a study of a mutant IDH1 vaccine in newly diagnosed glioma. Germline loops: CDR1 MGHRA, CDR2 YSYEKL. The junction had 10 bases not matched to a gene; V was cut back by 3 bases and J by 7 bases. CDR3 size: 16 residues. Libraries were prepared by immunoSEQ multiplex PCR; TCRdb keeps only in-frame clonotypes and omits some of them. The sample lists tens of thousands of clones, around 82% occurring once. Documented time point: baseline, week 1 (first vaccination visit). Treatment given: pre-vaccination baseline after standard-of-care therapy.

This specimen consisted of PBMCs, obtained from a glioma patient treated with radiotherapy, temozolomide or both. This clonotype was obtained from a woman between 50 and 59 years old with glioma. This chain connects TRBV4-1 to TRBJ2-7; 12 bases are shared with TRBD1. CDR3: CASSHGGTGGFLEQYF. In DNA form, the CDR3 reads TGCGCCAGCAGCCATGGAGGGACAGGGGGCTTTCTTGAGCAGTACTTC.